These T cell receptor beta chains were read from a single sample in a study of blood T cells in healthy people across ages. TCRdb reanalysed the 5' RACE reads using MiXCR and keeps one entry per CDR3 protein. The sample carries under 850,000 distinct CDR3 sequences, roughly 34% recorded once. Sequencing used blood. Receptors originate from a man younger than 35 in good health. The CDR3 runs from the conserved cysteine through the conserved F or W. A D gene is named only where the DNA matches it firmly. Clone size is not always given. Where it is, it says once, few, many or a class for expanded clones.

clone_size: few
d_call: TRBD1
v_call: TRBV27
j_call: TRBJ2-1
cdr3_nt: TGTGCCAGCAGTACTCCTCAGGGACAGGACCCCTACAATGAGCAGTTCTTC
cdr3_aa: CASSTPQGQDPYNEQFF

clone_size: NA
d_call: NA
v_call: TRBV9
j_call: TRBJ1-5
cdr3_nt: TGTGCCAGCAGCCGACAGGACAATCAGCCCCAGCATTTT
cdr3_aa: CASSRQDNQPQHF

clone_size: NA
d_call: NA
v_call: TRBV7-9
j_call: TRBJ1-1
cdr3_nt: TGTGCCAGCAGCTTCGGGTTGGGACCAAACACTGAAGCTTTCTTT
cdr3_aa: CASSFGLGPNTEAFF

clone_size: NA
d_call: NA
v_call: TRBV12-3/TRBV12-4
j_call: TRBJ1-1
cdr3_nt: TGTGCCAGCAGTCCCAACCTGGGGCAACATGAGAACACTGAAGCTTTCTTT
cdr3_aa: CASSPNLGQHENTEAFF

clone_size: NA
d_call: NA
v_call: TRBV4-1
j_call: TRBJ2-1
cdr3_nt: TGCGCCAGCAGCCAAGACTTAGGGGGGATACTCGTCTACAATGAGCAGTTCTTC
cdr3_aa: CASSQDLGGILVYNEQFF

clone_size: NA
d_call: NA
v_call: TRBV11-2
j_call: TRBJ2-5
cdr3_nt: TGTGCCACCGGACCCCTGTACCAAGAGACCCAGTACTTC
cdr3_aa: CATGPLYQETQYF

clone_size: NA
d_call: NA
v_call: TRBV7-2
j_call: TRBJ2-2
cdr3_nt: TGTGCCGGCAGCCAACTCTTGAGCACCGGGGAGCTGTTTTTT
cdr3_aa: CAGSQLLSTGELFF

clone_size: many
d_call: NA
v_call: TRBV20-1
j_call: TRBJ1-2
cdr3_nt: TGCAGTGCTAGGACAATCGGGTATGGCTACACCTTC
cdr3_aa: CSARTIGYGYTF

clone_size: NA
d_call: NA
v_call: TRBV12-3/TRBV12-4
j_call: TRBJ1-2
cdr3_nt: TGTGCCAGCAGGGTCGACGGTATGGACTATGGCTACACCTTC
cdr3_aa: CASRVDGMDYGYTF

clone_size: NA
d_call: NA
v_call: TRBV9
j_call: TRBJ1-1
cdr3_nt: TGTGCCAGCAGCACGACCCCCTACACTGAAGCTTTCTTT
cdr3_aa: CASSTTPYTEAFF

clone_size: NA
d_call: NA
v_call: TRBV10-3
j_call: TRBJ2-7
cdr3_nt: TGTGCCGTCAGTGAAGGGGTAGGTCCTCCCTACGAGCAGTACTTC
cdr3_aa: CAVSEGVGPPYEQYF

clone_size: NA
d_call: TRBD2
v_call: TRBV5-1
j_call: TRBJ2-1
cdr3_nt: TGCGCCAGCAGCTTGACTAGCGGCCAAAGCTCCTACAATGAGCAGTTCTTC
cdr3_aa: CASSLTSGQSSYNEQFF

clone_size: NA
d_call: NA
v_call: TRBV3-1
j_call: TRBJ1-4
cdr3_nt: TGTGCCAGCAGCTTTAACCTAGGCCAAGAAAAACTGTTTTTT
cdr3_aa: CASSFNLGQEKLFF

clone_size: NA
d_call: NA
v_call: TRBV28
j_call: TRBJ2-5
cdr3_nt: TGTGCCAGCAGTTCCAGCAGGGGTGGGTACTTC
cdr3_aa: CASSSSRGGYF

clone_size: NA
d_call: NA
v_call: TRBV28
j_call: TRBJ1-2
cdr3_nt: TGTGCCAGCACCGACGAACCCTATGGCTACACCTTC
cdr3_aa: CASTDEPYGYTF

clone_size: NA
d_call: NA
v_call: TRBV7-2
j_call: TRBJ2-7
cdr3_nt: TGTGCCAGCAGCACCGAGGCGTGGAACACCTACGAGCAGTACTTC
cdr3_aa: CASSTEAWNTYEQYF

clone_size: NA
d_call: NA
v_call: TRBV10-3
j_call: TRBJ1-1
cdr3_nt: TGTGCCATCAGTCCCAGGGAAGGGACTGAAACTTTCTTT
cdr3_aa: CAISPREGTETFF

clone_size: NA
d_call: NA
v_call: TRBV14
j_call: TRBJ1-1
cdr3_nt: TGTGCCAGCAGCCGGCAGGGGCTGAACGCTGAAGCTTTCTTT
cdr3_aa: CASSRQGLNAEAFF

clone_size: NA
d_call: TRBD2
v_call: TRBV2
j_call: TRBJ2-1
cdr3_nt: TGTGCCAGCACCGCGACTAGCGGGAGGTTTGATGAGCAGTTCTTC
cdr3_aa: CASTATSGRFDEQFF

clone_size: NA
d_call: NA
v_call: TRBV20-1
j_call: TRBJ1-2
cdr3_nt: TGCAGTGCTGCAGGACCATCCATTAACTATGGCTACATCTTC
cdr3_aa: CSAAGPSINYGYIF

clone_size: many
d_call: NA
v_call: TRBV10-3
j_call: TRBJ1-2
cdr3_nt: TGTGCCATCAGTGAAACGGACAACTACGGCTACACCTTC
cdr3_aa: CAISETDNYGYTF

clone_size: NA
d_call: TRBD1
v_call: TRBV6-5
j_call: TRBJ2-5
cdr3_nt: TGTGCCAGCAGTTACTCGGAACGGGACAGGGGGGGAACCGAGACCCAGTACTTC
cdr3_aa: CASSYSERDRGGTETQYF

clone_size: few
d_call: TRBD1
v_call: TRBV12-3/TRBV12-4
j_call: TRBJ2-5
cdr3_nt: TGTGCCAGCAGTAGACAGACCTGGACAGGGGAGACCCAGTACTTC
cdr3_aa: CASSRQTWTGETQYF

clone_size: few
d_call: NA
v_call: TRBV27
j_call: TRBJ2-7
cdr3_nt: TGTGCCAGCAGTTTAAGGGGACCTACACGGACTACGGAGCAGTACTTC
cdr3_aa: CASSLRGPTRTTEQYF

clone_size: many
d_call: NA
v_call: TRBV12-3/TRBV12-4
j_call: TRBJ2-5
cdr3_nt: TGTGCCAGCAGAGCCATCGGTGAGACCCAGTACTTC
cdr3_aa: CASRAIGETQYF

clone_size: NA
d_call: TRBD2
v_call: TRBV5-1
j_call: TRBJ2-3
cdr3_nt: TGCGCCAGCAGCTTCGGGGACTATCGGAGCACAGATACGCAGTATTTT
cdr3_aa: CASSFGDYRSTDTQYF

clone_size: NA
d_call: NA
v_call: TRBV18
j_call: TRBJ1-1
cdr3_nt: TGTGCCAGCTCACCAAATAGCCAGGGCGCTGAAGCTTTCTTT
cdr3_aa: CASSPNSQGAEAFF

clone_size: many
d_call: NA
v_call: TRBV12-5
j_call: TRBJ2-1
cdr3_nt: TGTGCTAGTGGTTTGGTAGGGTTCTACAATGAGCAGTTCTTC
cdr3_aa: CASGLVGFYNEQFF